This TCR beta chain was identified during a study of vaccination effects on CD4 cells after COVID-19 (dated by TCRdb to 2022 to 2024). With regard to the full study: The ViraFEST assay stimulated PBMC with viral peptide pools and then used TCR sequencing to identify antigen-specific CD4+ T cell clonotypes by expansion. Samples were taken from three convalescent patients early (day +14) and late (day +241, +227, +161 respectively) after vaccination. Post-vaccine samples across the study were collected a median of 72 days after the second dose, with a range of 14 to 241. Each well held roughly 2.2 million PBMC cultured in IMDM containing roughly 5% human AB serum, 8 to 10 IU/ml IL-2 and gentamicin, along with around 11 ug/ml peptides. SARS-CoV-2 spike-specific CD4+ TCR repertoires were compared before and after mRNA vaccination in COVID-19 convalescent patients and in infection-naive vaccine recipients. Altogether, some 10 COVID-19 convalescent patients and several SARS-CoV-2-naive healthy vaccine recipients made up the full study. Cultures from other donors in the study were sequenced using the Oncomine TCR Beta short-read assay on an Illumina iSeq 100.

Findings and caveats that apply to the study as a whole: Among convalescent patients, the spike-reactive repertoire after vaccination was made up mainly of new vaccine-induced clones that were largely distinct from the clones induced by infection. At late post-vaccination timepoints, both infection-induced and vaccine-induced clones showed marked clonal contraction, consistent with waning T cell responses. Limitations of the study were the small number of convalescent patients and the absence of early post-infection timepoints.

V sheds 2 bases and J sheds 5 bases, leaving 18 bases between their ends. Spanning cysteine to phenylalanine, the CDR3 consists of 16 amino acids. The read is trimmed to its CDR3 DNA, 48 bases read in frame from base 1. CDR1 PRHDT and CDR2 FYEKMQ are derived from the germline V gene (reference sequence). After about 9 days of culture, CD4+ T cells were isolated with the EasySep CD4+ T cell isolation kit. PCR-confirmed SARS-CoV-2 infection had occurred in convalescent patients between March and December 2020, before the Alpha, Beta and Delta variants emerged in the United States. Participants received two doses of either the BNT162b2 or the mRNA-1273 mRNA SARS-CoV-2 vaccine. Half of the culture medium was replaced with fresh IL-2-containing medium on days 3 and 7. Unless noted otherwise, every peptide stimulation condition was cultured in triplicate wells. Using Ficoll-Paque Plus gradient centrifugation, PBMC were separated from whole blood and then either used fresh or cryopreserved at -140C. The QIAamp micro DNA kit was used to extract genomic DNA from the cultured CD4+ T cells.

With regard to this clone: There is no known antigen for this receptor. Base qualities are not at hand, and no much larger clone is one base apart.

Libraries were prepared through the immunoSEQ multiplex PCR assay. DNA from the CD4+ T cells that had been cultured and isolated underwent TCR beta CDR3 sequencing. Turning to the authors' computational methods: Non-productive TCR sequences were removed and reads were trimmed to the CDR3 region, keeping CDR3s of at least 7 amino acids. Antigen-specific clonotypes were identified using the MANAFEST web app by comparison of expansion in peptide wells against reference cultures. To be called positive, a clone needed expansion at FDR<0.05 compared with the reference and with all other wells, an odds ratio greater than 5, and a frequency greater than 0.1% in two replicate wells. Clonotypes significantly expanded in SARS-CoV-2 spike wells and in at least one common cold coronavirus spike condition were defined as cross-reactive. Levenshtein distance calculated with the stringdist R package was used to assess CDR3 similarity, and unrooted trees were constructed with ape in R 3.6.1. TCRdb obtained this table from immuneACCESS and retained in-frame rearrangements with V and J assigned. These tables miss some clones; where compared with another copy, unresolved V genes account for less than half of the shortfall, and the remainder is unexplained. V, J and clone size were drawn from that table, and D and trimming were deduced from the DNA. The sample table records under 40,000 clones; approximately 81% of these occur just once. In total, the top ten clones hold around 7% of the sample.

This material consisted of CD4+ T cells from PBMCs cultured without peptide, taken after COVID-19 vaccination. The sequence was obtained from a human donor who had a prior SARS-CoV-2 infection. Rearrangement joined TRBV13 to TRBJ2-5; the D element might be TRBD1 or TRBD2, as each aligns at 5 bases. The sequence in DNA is TGTGCCAGCAGCTTAAGGATTCAGGGTTGGAGGGAGACCCAGTACTTC. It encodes CASSLRIQGWRETQYF.